One sample yielded the 18 T cell receptor beta chains listed below, sequenced in a study of blood T cell repertoires in COVID-19. The table came from immunoSEQ multiplex PCR; TCRdb's copy has only in-frame clones and leaves some out. The repertoire includes around 94,000 clones, nearly 90% of them detected once, and approximately 2% sits in the top ten. The specimen sequenced was peripheral blood. These receptors were collected from a man aged 50 to 59 with active COVID-19.

The chain carries TRBV30 and TRBJ1-1; D is uncertain. V lost 5 bases to trimming and J lost 1 base, with 14 bases between them. CDR3 length: 14 residues. Germline CDR1 is GTSNPN and CDR2 is SVGIG (reference sequence). The CDR3 reads CAWDVFRANTEAFF. CDR3 bases: TGTGCCTGGGACGTTTTTAGAGCGAACACTGAAGCTTTCTTT.

V and J are TRBV9 and TRBJ2-2; 10 bases are a match to TRBD2. CDR3 length equals 19 residues. The V segment lost 2 bases and the J segment 6 bases; nucleotides outside the gene matches: 16. Looked up from germline, CDR1 is SGDLS and CDR2 is YYNGEE. This CDR3 reads CASSVRLAGGRKGSGELFF. DNA of the CDR3: TGTGCCAGCAGCGTCCGATTAGCGGGGGGCCGGAAGGGGTCCGGGGAGCTGTTTTTT.

V is TRBV12-5 and J is TRBJ1-2, with no clear D. Per germline, CDR1 LGHNT and CDR2 FRNRAP. The V and J ends lost 1 base and 5 bases respectively, with 14 bases between them. CDR3 length: 15 amino acids. The CDR3 protein is CASGLGTGGLYGYTF. The CDR3 coding sequence is TGTGCTAGTGGTTTGGGGACTGGAGGTTTATATGGCTACACCTTC.

CDR3 DNA sequence: TGTGCCAGCAGCTTGGCCGGACTTGGCTACGAGCAGTACTTC. This encodes CASSLAGLGYEQYF. The chain is built from TRBV5-8 and TRBJ2-7; D possibly corresponds to TRBD2 (5 bases). V lost 0 bases and J 3 bases, leaving 10 bases between the germline ends. Germline V gene data show CDR1 as SGHTS and CDR2 as YDEGEE. The CDR3 covers 14 residues.

The chain employs TRBV4-3 and TRBJ2-1; 7 nucleotides agree with TRBD2. The V and J ends lost 4 bases and 4 bases, in that order; junction bases with no gene match: 10. Germline assignment: CDR1 LGHNA and CDR2 YSLEER. This CDR3 comprises 16 residues. CDR3 sequence: CASSLREAGSYNEQFF. The CDR3 DNA reads as TGCGCCAGCAGCCTAAGGGAAGCGGGGTCTTACAATGAGCAGTTCTTC.

This clone has just a few counts. The chain joins TRBV5-5 to TRBJ2-7; unclear D gene. V was shortened by 1 base and J by 3 bases, with 17 bases between the two germline ends. Germline V lookup: CDR1 SGHKS, CDR2 YYEKEE (reference sequence). This CDR3 comprises 16 residues. The DNA of the CDR3 is TGTGCCAGCAGCTTGTCTTCGAGAGTAAGTTTCTACGAGCAGTACTTC. This gives the protein CASSLSSRVSFYEQYF.

V is TRBV16 and J is TRBJ1-5; D not certain. CDR1 KGHSY and CDR2 FQNENV come from the germline V gene. The CDR3 runs 14 residues. V dropped 1 base and J dropped 6 bases, with 10 bases sitting between them. CDR3: CASSQFSGSQPQHF. Here the CDR3 DNA reads TGTGCCAGCAGCCAATTCTCGGGGAGTCAGCCCCAGCATTTT.

V and J are TRBV25-1 and TRBJ1-6; D perhaps matches TRBD1 (5 bases). V was trimmed by 4 bases and J by 6 bases, leaving 10 bases between them. Germline assignment: CDR1 MGHDK and CDR2 SYGVNS. This CDR3 spans 14 amino acids. CDR3 in amino acids: CASSGGQLNSPLHF. CDR3 DNA: TGTGCCAGCAGTGGGGGCCAGCTTAATTCACCCCTCCACTTT.

The chain employs TRBV3-1 (or the pseudogene TRBV3-2) and TRBJ2-1; 8 bases fit TRBD2. Per germline, CDR1 LGHDT and CDR2 YNNKEL (reference sequence). The CDR3 extends over 19 amino acids. J was trimmed by 0 bases and V by 0 bases; bases with no gene match: 10. CDR3 in amino acids: CASSQESSGGYSSYNEQFF. Here the CDR3 DNA reads TGTGCCAGCAGCCAAGAATCGAGCGGGGGTTATAGCTCCTACAATGAGCAGTTCTTC.

The rearrangement uses TRBV20-1 and TRBJ1-2, with TRBD1 as a possible D gene (6 bases). The CDR3 covers 14 residues. CDR1 and CDR2 from the germline V gene are DFQATT and SNEGSKA (reference sequence). V was cut by 3 bases and J by 2 bases, with 13 bases left in between. CDR3 sequence reads: CSASETGHNYGYTF. The CDR3 DNA follows: TGCAGTGCTAGTGAGACAGGACACAACTATGGCTACACCTTC.

Only a few counts were recorded for this clone. The chain carries TRBV19 and TRBJ1-2; tentatively, D is TRBD1 (6 bases). V lost 1 base to trimming and J lost 6 bases, with 21 bases between them. Germline assignment: CDR1 LNHDA and CDR2 SQIVND (reference sequence). The CDR3 runs to 17 residues. The CDR3 region has the DNA TGTGCCAGTAGTATAGCTTTTACAGCAAAGGGGGTCCATGGCTACACCTTC. Residues: CASSIAFTAKGVHGYTF.

The genes are TRBV4-2 and TRBJ1-4; no clear D. Trimming took 1 base from V and 4 from J, leaving 7 bases between them. The CDR3 spans 14 residues. Germline lookup yields CDR1 LGHNA and CDR2 YNFKEQ. CDR3 residues: CASSQGLINEKLFF. CDR3 coding DNA: TGTGCCAGCAGCCAAGGACTCATTAATGAAAAACTGTTTTTT.

This chain joins TRBV5-1 and TRBJ2-3, with 12 bases identical to TRBD2. This CDR3 has 16 residues. With 4 bases clipped from V and 7 bases from J, the junction kept 10 bases outside the gene matches. Germline V CDR1 and CDR2: SGHRS, YFSETQ. The CDR3 sequence is CASSGSLAGGRNTQYF. CDR3 nucleotides: TGCGCCAGCAGCGGGAGCCTAGCGGGGGGGCGAAATACGCAGTATTTT.

This chain connects TRBV3-1 (or the pseudogene TRBV3-2) to TRBJ1-1; D call uncertain. Trimming removed 4 bases at V and 2 bases at J, with 11 bases between. CDR1 is LGHDT and CDR2 is YNNKEL in the germline V gene (reference sequence). The CDR3 runs to 14 residues. DNA of the CDR3: TGTGCCAGCAGCCTACAACAGCAAAACACTGAAGCTTTCTTT. Residues: CASSLQQQNTEAFF.

The chain joins TRBV7-9 to TRBJ2-7, with 10 bases fitting TRBD1. Germline CDR1 is SEHNR and CDR2 is FQNEAQ (reference sequence). V dropped 1 base and J dropped 4; count of bases not matched to a gene: 4. The CDR3 length is 15 residues. DNA for the CDR3: TGTGCCAGCAGCTTAGTAGGGACAGGGGAATACGAGCAGTACTTC. This gives the protein CASSLVGTGEYEQYF. Together with reference TRBV7-9 and TRBJ2-7, the CDR3 gives the full variable domain: DTGVSQNPRHKITKRGQNVTFRCDPISEHNRLYWYRQTLGQGPEFLTYFQNEAQLEKSRLLSDRFSAERPKGSFSTLEIQRTEQGDSAMYLCASSLVGTGEYEQYFGPGTRLTVT.

Comments on this clone: Additional DNA sequences in this sample encode the identical CDR3. This chain uses TRBV27 with TRBJ1-6, with TRBD1 matching 7 bases. Germline CDR1 is MNHEY and CDR2 is SMNVEV (reference sequence). The CDR3 extends over 14 amino acids. After removal of 3 bases from V and 5 bases from J, the junction contained 1 base not matched to a gene. The CDR3 coding sequence is TGTGCCAGCAGTTTGACAGGGCATAATTCACCCCTCCACTTT. Protein product: CASSLTGHNSPLHF.

The rearrangement links TRBV7-9 to TRBJ1-4; TRBD1 aligns across 9 bases. The V gene end was trimmed by 3 bases and the J gene end by 3 bases; junction bases not matched to a gene: 2. This CDR3 region has 15 residues. CDR1 and CDR2 from the germline V gene are SEHNR and FQNEAQ (reference sequence). The DNA for the CDR3 is TGTGCCAGCAGCTTGGGGACAGGGTCTAATGAAAAACTGTTTTTT. This codes for CASSLGTGSNEKLFF. The variable domain in full, with the rest retrieved from reference TRBV7-9 and TRBJ1-4, is DTGVSQNPRHKITKRGQNVTFRCDPISEHNRLYWYRQTLGQGPEFLTYFQNEAQLEKSRLLSDRFSAERPKGSFSTLEIQRTEQGDSAMYLCASSLGTGSNEKLFFGSGTQLSVL.

This sequence joins TRBV10-3 and TRBJ2-3; 15 positions agree with TRBD2. Germline CDR1 is ENHRY and CDR2 is SYGVKD. The CDR3 length is 20 residues. With V trimmed by 5 bases and J by 8 bases, 20 bases remained unmatched. The CDR3 nucleotides read TGTGCCATCAGTACCCCCCACTGGACTAGCGGGGGGGCCCACGTGGGTACGCAGTATTTT. Protein product: CAISTPHWTSGGAHVGTQYF.